Listed here are 30 T cell receptor beta chains from one sample, sequenced in a study of blood T cell repertoires in COVID-19. Generated by immunoSEQ multiplex PCR, the TCRdb table keeps only in-frame clones and is missing some. The top ten hold 2.5% to 3.5% of the sample, which has about 290,000 clones, more than 80% seen once. Material for sequencing was peripheral blood. These receptors all come from a woman in her twenties or thirties with active or convalescent COVID-19.

V and J are TRBV7-9 and TRBJ1-4; D is undetermined. Trimming took 1 base from V and 0 from J, leaving 9 bases between them. This CDR3 is built from 16 residues. CDR1 is SEHNR, CDR2 FQNEAQ, per germline (reference sequence). The CDR3 reads CASSLDLRPTNEKLFF. The CDR3 DNA is TGTGCCAGCAGCTTAGACCTGCGCCCAACTAATGAAAAACTGTTTTTT.

The chain couples TRBV3-1 (or the pseudogene TRBV3-2) to TRBJ2-3, with 9 nucleotides matching TRBD2. CDR3 length: 16 residues. Germline assignment: CDR1 LGHDT and CDR2 YNNKEL (reference sequence). Germline trimming cut 4 bases from V and 6 bases from J; bases unmatched to any gene: 11. CDR3 DNA: TGTGCCAGCAGCCTTAGCGGGGGCTCCAGTTTTGATACGCAGTATTTT. This translates into CASSLSGGSSFDTQYF.

V and J are TRBV5-5 and TRBJ2-1; 9 nucleotides line up with TRBD2. CDR3 length: 16 amino acids. V shed 5 bases, J shed 4 bases, and the junction held 10 bases outside the gene matches. The germline gives CDR1 SGHKS, CDR2 YYEKEE (reference sequence). CDR3 DNA: TGTGCCAGCAGTTTGCTTAGCGGGGGAGAATACAATGAGCAGTTCTTC. Amino acids: CASSLLSGGEYNEQFF.

This clone is a singleton in its sample. The chain joins TRBV10-3 to TRBJ1-1; 7 nucleotides align to TRBD1. CDR1 ENHRY and CDR2 SYGVKD come from the germline V gene. This CDR3 has 15 amino acids. Losses at the gene ends were 4 bases for V and 0 bases for J; bases not matched to a gene: 5. This chain's CDR3 is CAISGGTAMNTEAFF. In nucleotides, the CDR3 is TGTGCCATCAGTGGGGGGACAGCCATGAACACTGAAGCTTTCTTT.

The chain employs TRBV19 and TRBJ2-2; D remains unclear. V gave up 8 bases and J gave up 1 base, with 14 bases separating them. There are 15 residues in the CDR3. CDR1 and CDR2 (germline): LNHDA, SQIVND (reference sequence). The CDR3 spells CASQYPSRNTGELFF. In DNA form, the CDR3 reads TGTGCCAGTCAGTACCCCTCTAGGAACACCGGGGAGCTGTTTTTT.

Concerning this clone itself: Other DNA sequences of this sample code for an identical CDR3. The CDR3, as DNA: TGTGCCAGCTCACCGCGGACAGGGGGAAATTCACCCCTCCACTTT. Its protein product is CASSPRTGGNSPLHF. The chain uses TRBV18 and TRBJ1-6, with 10 bases matching TRBD1. The germline CDR1 and CDR2 sequences are KGHSH and LQKENI. Trimming at V came to 3 bases and at J to 7 bases, leaving 3 bases not matched to a gene. The CDR3 extends over 15 amino acids.

The chain uses TRBV9 and TRBJ1-2, with D possibly being TRBD1 (5 bases). Germline CDR1 SGDLS, CDR2 YYNGEE. The CDR3 spans 14 residues. Trimming pared 4 bases from V and 0 bases from J, leaving 10 bases between. The CDR3 nucleotides read TGTGCCAGCAGCCCGGACACCTCTAACTATGGCTACACCTTC. Protein product: CASSPDTSNYGYTF.

A note on this clone: At the DNA level, this CDR3 is encoded by other sequences in the same sample as well. The J gene is TRBJ2-1, the V gene TRBV29-1; D is possibly TRBD2 (6 bases). This CDR3 comprises 16 residues. V was clipped by 1 base and J by 3 bases, with 16 bases between them. Germline CDR1 reads SQVTM; CDR2 reads ANQGSEA. The CDR3 loop reads CSVEGRPTGVYNEQFF. CDR3 in DNA: TGCAGCGTTGAAGGGAGGCCGACGGGGGTCTACAATGAGCAGTTCTTC.

The chain has TRBV6-2 or TRBV6-3 and TRBJ2-4, with D possibly TRBD2 on 5 matching bases. The CDR3 consists of 15 residues. Germline V gene data show CDR1 as MNHEY and CDR2 as SVGEGT. The V end was cut by 5 bases, the J end by 1 base, with 12 bases between. In DNA, the CDR3 is TGTGCCAGCAGTATTTTCAGCGGCGCCAAAAACATTCAGTACTTC. This encodes CASSIFSGAKNIQYF.

This clone was counted only a few times. At one boundary the junction diverges from the germline segment, which might be a read error. The chain combines TRBV2 with TRBJ1-4; 10 positions agree with TRBD1. CDR1 and CDR2 from the germline V gene are SNHLY and FYNNEI. There are 15 residues in the CDR3. CDR3 loop: CASSEDRGRGEKLFF. CDR3 sequence (DNA): TGTGCCAGCAGCGAAGACAGGGGGCGAGGTGAAAAACTGTTTTTT. The full variable domain, with the rest looked up from reference TRBV2 and TRBJ1-4, is EPEVTQTPSHQVTQMGQEVILRCVPISNHLYFYWYRQILGQKVEFLVSFYNNEISEKSEIFDDQFSVERPDGSNFTLKIRSTKLEDSAMYFCASSEDRGRGEKLFFGSGTQLSVL.

CDR3 loop: CASSLNQEVAGELFF. CDR3 nucleotides: TGCGCCAGCAGCTTGAATCAGGAAGTGGCCGGGGAGCTGTTTTTT. This chain joins TRBV5-1 and TRBJ2-2; D remains ambiguous. The germline CDR1 and CDR2 sequences are SGHRS and YFSETQ. The CDR3 is 15 amino acids. Trimming stripped 1 base from V and 6 bases from J, with 13 bases between. Based on the CDR3 plus reference TRBV5-1 and TRBJ2-2, the full variable domain is KAGVTQTPRYLIKTRGQQVTLSCSPISGHRSVSWYQQTPGQGLQFLFEYFSETQRNKGNFPGRFSGRQFSNSRSEMNVSTLELGDSALYLCASSLNQEVAGELFFGEGSRLTVL.

This clone occurred once. The CDR3 protein is CASSFLYDSSGVETQYF. The CDR3 nucleotides read TGTGCCAGCAGCTTCCTGTACGATTCTAGCGGGGTTGAGACCCAGTACTTC. J is TRBJ2-5 and V is TRBV11-2; 9 positions match TRBD2. The CDR3 spans 17 residues. Germline V gene data show CDR1 as SGHAT and CDR2 as FQNNGV. V was pared by 3 bases and J by 5 bases, with 13 bases of the junction left unmatched.

The J gene is TRBJ2-3, the V gene TRBV7-2; 8 nucleotides line up with TRBD2. From germline, CDR1 is SGHTA and CDR2 FQGNSA. The ends lost 8 bases at V and 4 bases at J; junction bases unmatched: 8. This CDR3 region has 14 residues. The CDR3 region is CASARGGAADTQYF. Here the CDR3 DNA reads TGTGCCAGCGCCCGGGGGGGGGCAGCAGATACGCAGTATTTT.

This chain links TRBV5-1 with TRBJ2-1; 8 bases fit TRBD2. V lost 3 bases and J lost 0; bases outside the gene matches: 8. The CDR3 loop spans 17 amino acids. Germline V gene lookup returns CDR1 SGHRS and CDR2 YFSETQ. CDR3 protein: CASSSSGGSGSYNEQFF. CDR3 bases: TGCGCCAGCAGCTCCAGCGGGGGTAGTGGCTCCTACAATGAGCAGTTCTTC.

The chain carries TRBV6-5 and TRBJ2-7; the match to TRBD1 covers 7 bases. The CDR3 is 15 residues long. CDR1 is MNHEY, CDR2 SVGAGI, per germline. With 0 bases clipped from V and 4 bases from J, the junction kept 6 bases outside the gene matches. CDR3 protein: CASSYSMPRGYEQYF. CDR3 nucleotides: TGTGCCAGCAGTTACTCAATGCCCAGGGGGTACGAGCAGTACTTC.

This clone has just one count. The V call is TRBV5-1, the J call TRBJ2-1; a weak D match, TRBD1 (6 bases). The germline CDR1 and CDR2 sequences are SGHRS and YFSETQ. The length of the CDR3 is 14 residues. Trimming removed 4 bases at V and 5 bases at J, with 13 bases between. In DNA, the CDR3 is TGCGCCAGCAGCCCCTGGCAGGGGAACAATGAGCAGTTCTTC. Its protein is CASSPWQGNNEQFF.

DNA of the CDR3: TGCGCCAGCAGCCAGATCGGGACAGGGGTGAACACTGAAGCTTTCTTT. Protein: CASSQIGTGVNTEAFF. This chain joins TRBV4-1 and TRBJ1-1; 10 nucleotides align to TRBD1. CDR1 and CDR2 (germline): MGHRA, YSYEKL. The CDR3 totals 16 residues. With V trimmed by 3 bases and J by 0 bases, 4 bases remained unmatched.

V gene TRBV7-6 combines with J gene TRBJ2-1, with TRBD2 matching 9 bases. The CDR3 sequence is 16 residues long. The J segment lost 4 bases and the V segment lost 4 bases, leaving 8 bases of the junction unmatched. Germline CDR1 reads SGHVS; CDR2 reads FNYEAQ. CDR3 region: CASSSNAGGLYNEQFF. The CDR3 DNA is TGTGCCAGCAGCTCCAACGCGGGGGGGCTTTACAATGAGCAGTTCTTC.

The chain joins TRBV6-5 to TRBJ2-2; D unresolved. V shed 0 bases and J shed 5 bases, with 10 bases lying between them. Germline V lookup: CDR1 MNHEY, CDR2 SVGAGI. The CDR3 sequence is 15 residues long. CDR3 in amino acids: CASSYSSMSTGELFF. CDR3 sequence (DNA): TGTGCCAGCAGTTACTCGAGTATGAGTACCGGGGAGCTGTTTTTT.

The V and J genes are TRBV6-2 or TRBV6-3 and TRBJ2-3, with 11 bases that match TRBD2. V dropped 5 bases and J dropped 1; count of bases not matched to a gene: 14. This CDR3 contains 19 residues. Per germline, CDR1 MNHEY and CDR2 SVGEGT. The CDR3 loop is CASSEWAGTSGFRTDTQYF. The CDR3 DNA reads as TGTGCCAGCAGTGAGTGGGCCGGGACTAGCGGTTTTCGCACAGATACGCAGTATTTT.

The chain couples TRBV6-5 to TRBJ1-6; TRBD1 matches 9 bases. Germline-derived CDR1 and CDR2 are MNHEY and SVGAGI. V was clipped by 2 bases and J by 8 bases; unmatched bases: 4. This CDR3 comprises 15 residues. This CDR3 reads CASSYLDRGYSPLHF. CDR3 nucleotide sequence: TGTGCCAGCAGTTACCTAGACAGGGGGTATTCACCCCTCCACTTT.

The rearrangement joins TRBV5-1 to TRBJ1-2, with D possibly being TRBD1 (6 bases). This CDR3 has 12 residues. Germline V gene sequence: CDR1 SGHRS, CDR2 YFSETQ. Trimming removed 7 bases at V and 8 bases at J, with 15 bases between. The DNA of the CDR3 is TGCGCCAGCCAGAGGGGGAGAGAAGGCTACACCTTC. Translated, it gives CASQRGREGYTF.

V and J are TRBV14 and TRBJ2-4, with 9 bases identical to TRBD1. From germline, CDR1 is SGHDN and CDR2 FVKESK. V shed 3 bases, J shed 8 bases, and the junction held 8 bases outside the gene matches. CDR3 size: 15 residues. Here the CDR3 DNA reads TGTGCCAGCAGCCAGGGACAGGGATGGGCGGACATTCAGTACTTC. Translation: CASSQGQGWADIQYF. The entire variable domain, with the rest obtained from reference TRBV14 and TRBJ2-4, is as follows: EAGVTQFPSHSVIEKGQTVTLRCDPISGHDNLYWYRRVMGKEIKFLLHFVKESKQDESGMPNNRFLAERTGGTYSTLKVQPAELEDSGVYFCASSQGQGWADIQYFGAGTRLSVL.

The chain links TRBV19 to TRBJ1-5; tentative D call: TRBD1 (6 bases). CDR1 is LNHDA and CDR2 is SQIVND in the germline V gene (reference sequence). Trimming pared 5 bases from V and 8 bases from J, leaving 22 bases between. This CDR3 has 16 amino acids. The DNA of the CDR3 is TGTGCCAGTAGTCCCAGGGGAAGGGGCCAGGGGAAGCCCCAGCATTTT. It codes for CASSPRGRGQGKPQHF.

The chain combines TRBV7-6 with TRBJ1-2; 7 bases agree with TRBD1. V lost 1 base, J lost 7 bases, and 3 bases stayed unmatched. Germline V gene data show CDR1 as SGHVS and CDR2 as FNYEAQ. This CDR3 comprises 13 residues. CDR3 loop: CASSLESGGGYTF. In DNA, the CDR3 is TGTGCCAGCAGCTTAGAATCAGGGGGTGGCTACACCTTC.

The rearrangement uses TRBV29-1 and TRBJ2-2; D is perhaps TRBD1 (6 bases). CDR1 is SQVTM and CDR2 is ANQGSEA in the germline V gene. V gave up 4 bases and J gave up 4 bases, with 22 bases separating them. The length of the CDR3 is 17 residues. In DNA form, the CDR3 reads TGCAGCGTTGTCACTTACAGGGAAGTTTTGAGCACCGGGGAGCTGTTTTTT. This gives the protein CSVVTYREVLSTGELFF.

The CDR3 protein is CATGQAPGGGGELFF. The CDR3 region has the DNA TGCGCCACCGGACAGGCTCCAGGAGGGGGAGGGGAGCTGTTTTTT. The chain has TRBV5-1 and TRBJ2-2, with TRBD1 as a possible D gene (7 bases). The V end was cut by 9 bases, the J end by 8 bases, with 23 bases between. CDR1 SGHRS and CDR2 YFSETQ come from the germline V gene. The CDR3 contains 15 residues.

J is TRBJ1-1 and V is TRBV5-1; 9 positions match TRBD1. This CDR3 region has 15 residues. CDR1 SGHRS and CDR2 YFSETQ come from the germline V gene. The V gene end was trimmed by 4 bases and the J gene end by 5 bases; junction bases not matched to a gene: 9. The CDR3 reads CASSLGTGRGTEAFF. Here the CDR3 DNA reads TGCGCCAGCAGCCTAGGGACAGGGCGGGGAACTGAAGCTTTCTTT.

This clone has just one count. The chain joins TRBV9 to TRBJ2-7, with D possibly matching TRBD1 (6 bases). Germline V CDR1 and CDR2: SGDLS, YYNGEE. The CDR3 is 14 amino acids. V was shortened by 4 bases and J by 6 bases, with 17 bases between the two germline ends. The CDR3 DNA is TGTGCCAGCAGCACCCAAACTACAGGGATCGAGCAGTACTTC. Translation: CASSTQTTGIEQYF.

Notes on this clone: At one boundary the junction diverges from the germline segment, which might be a read error. The chain couples TRBV6-5 to TRBJ1-2, with 9 bases matching TRBD1. Germline loops: CDR1 MNHEY, CDR2 SVGAGI. This CDR3 spans 14 amino acids. The CDR3 spells CVSSYSTGGYGYTF. The CDR3 DNA reads as TGTGTCAGCAGTTACTCGACAGGGGGGTATGGCTACACCTTC.